Each of the 30 T cell receptor beta chains below was sequenced from the same sample in a study of T-cell reconstitution after alpha-beta-depleted transplantation in children. The TCRbeta library incorporated unique molecular identifiers. MiXCR was run by TCRdb on the PCR reads, yielding one entry per CDR3 protein. The sample includes about 490,000 distinct CDR3 sequences, approximately 10% of them seen just once. Specimen: PBMCs, collected before TCRalphabeta/CD19-depleted stem cell transplant. Receptor source: a child aged 2-15 years with inherited bone marrow failure, due to receive a stem cell transplant.

This clonotype was counted a few times. V is TRBV4-1 and J is TRBJ2-7; 10 bases match TRBD2. The CDR3 spans 15 residues. Trimming at V came to 4 bases and at J to 5 bases, leaving 8 bases not matched to a gene. Germline loops: CDR1 MGHRA, CDR2 YSYEKL. CDR3: CASSRGGLARNEQYF. The CDR3 region has the DNA TGCGCCAGCAGCCGAGGGGGACTAGCGCGCAACGAGCAGTACTTC.

This clonotype was observed at least ten times. The V call is TRBV7-9, the J call TRBJ2-5, with 13 bases matching TRBD2. This CDR3 contains 16 residues. Trimming removed 1 base from V and 2 bases from J; junction bases left unmatched: 1. The V gene's germline CDR1 is SEHNR and CDR2 FQNEAQ (reference sequence). The CDR3 region has the DNA TGTGCCAGCAGCTTAGGGACTAGCGGGGGACAAGAGACCCAGTACTTC. This sequence encodes CASSLGTSGGQETQYF.

This clonotype was detected only a few times. The chain joins TRBV7-9 to TRBJ1-6; 10 nucleotides match TRBD1. Trimming removed 6 bases from V and 7 bases from J; junction bases left unmatched: 3. This CDR3 spans 14 amino acids. Germline V CDR1 and CDR2: SEHNR, FQNEAQ (reference sequence). Here the CDR3 DNA reads TGTGCCAGCAGACGGACAGGGGGGAATTCACCCCTCCACTTT. Its translation is CASRRTGGNSPLHF.

As for this clonotype: This could be a read error, since a much larger clone is one nucleotide away. The gene calls are TRBV7-2 and TRBJ2-1; D gene ambiguous. The germline CDR1 and CDR2 sequences are SGHTA and FQGNSA. The CDR3 sequence is 14 residues long. The ends were cut back, 1 base at V and 6 bases at J, with 10 bases in the middle. The CDR3 sequence is CASSLVGVSNEQFF. In DNA, the CDR3 is TGTGCCAGCAGCTTAGTTGGCGTGAGCAATGAGCAGTTCTTC. Full variable domain (remainder filled in from reference TRBV7-2 and TRBJ2-1): GAGVSQSPSNKVTEKGKDVELRCDPISGHTALYWYRQSLGQGLEFLIYFQGNSAPDKSGLPSDRFSAERTGGSVSTLTIQRTQQEDSAVYLCASSLVGVSNEQFFGPGTRLTVL.

There are many counts of this clonotype. The chain has TRBV2 and TRBJ1-3, with D possibly matching TRBD1 (5 bases). The CDR3 is 14 amino acids. Between the trimmed V and J ends, which lost 5 bases and 4 bases, there was a span of 12 bases. CDR1 is SNHLY, CDR2 FYNNEI, per germline. This CDR3 is CASSTQGVGNTIYF. The CDR3 DNA is TGTGCCAGCAGTACCCAGGGCGTGGGAAACACCATATATTTT.

V is TRBV30 and J is TRBJ2-2, with 13 bases lining up with TRBD2. Germline V CDR1 and CDR2: GTSNPN, SVGIG (reference sequence). The length of the CDR3 is 14 residues. With V trimmed by 3 bases and J by 8 bases, 3 bases remained unmatched. DNA for the CDR3: TGTGCCTGGAGACTAGCGGGAGGGGCTGGGGAGCTGTTTTTT. Encoded protein: CAWRLAGGAGELFF.

This clonotype was counted only a few times. The chain recombines TRBV7-2 with TRBJ2-7; D uncertain. This CDR3 has 14 residues. The V and J ends lost 3 bases and 1 base respectively, with 10 bases between them. Germline CDR1 is SGHTA and CDR2 is FQGNSA. The CDR3 nucleotides read TGTGCCAGCAGCTTTAGCAGTCATTCCTACGAGCAGTACTTC. Translating it yields CASSFSSHSYEQYF.

This clonotype occurred many times. The V and J genes are TRBV14 and TRBJ2-7; D is unclear. Germline lookup yields CDR1 SGHDN and CDR2 FVKESK. The length of the CDR3 is 11 residues. Between the trimmed V and J ends, which lost 1 base and 9 bases, there was a span of 7 bases. CDR3 nucleotides: TGTGCCAGCAGCCAAGGACTCGGGCAGTACTTC. Translation: CASSQGLGQYF.

In its sample, this clonotype was seen many times. V is TRBV7-8 and J is TRBJ2-5, with TRBD2 matching 13 bases. Germline assignment: CDR1 SGHVS and CDR2 FQNEAQ. This CDR3 has 18 residues. The V segment lost 2 bases and the J segment 4 bases; nucleotides outside the gene matches: 10. The CDR3 region is CASSLIPGLAGLGETQYF. The CDR3 DNA is TGTGCCAGCAGCTTAATCCCGGGACTAGCGGGACTAGGAGAGACCCAGTACTTC. The entire variable domain, with the rest obtained from reference TRBV7-8 and TRBJ2-5, is as follows: GAGVSQSPRYKVAKRGQDVALRCDPISGHVSLFWYQQALGQGPEFLTYFQNEAQLDKSGLPSDRFFAERPEGSVSTLKIQRTQQEDSAVYLCASSLIPGLAGLGETQYFGPGTRLLVL.

The table lists this clonotype with a few counts. The chain links TRBV7-2 to TRBJ2-7; weak D call: TRBD2 (5 bases). This CDR3 contains 12 residues. Deletions cut 5 bases from V and 6 bases from J, with 11 bases between. Germline-derived CDR1 and CDR2 are SGHTA and FQGNSA. CDR3: CASSPEGPEQYF. The CDR3 DNA is TGTGCCAGCAGCCCCGAGGGTCCCGAGCAGTACTTC.

The sample holds a few counts of this clonotype. This rearrangement joins TRBV5-6 to TRBJ2-1, with D tentatively TRBD1 (5 bases). Deletions cut 4 bases from V and 12 bases from J, with 11 bases between. The CDR3 has 11 residues. Germline CDR1 reads SGHDT; CDR2 reads YYEEEE. CDR3 coding DNA: TGTGCCAGCAGCGACGACAGCGTGCAGTTCTTC. Protein: CASSDDSVQFF.

This clonotype has just a few counts. The chain joins TRBV20-1 to TRBJ2-3, with D tentatively TRBD2 (5 bases). Germline V CDR1 and CDR2: DFQATT, SNEGSKA (reference sequence). This CDR3 is 14 amino acids long. V lost 4 bases and J lost 6, with 17 bases in between. CDR3 amino acids: CSAILKRVTDTQYF. In DNA form, the CDR3 reads TGCAGTGCTATCCTTAAGAGGGTTACGGATACGCAGTATTTT.

This clonotype was detected only a few times. DNA of the CDR3: TGTGCCAGCAGCTTATTAGCGACAGGGGTCTCCTACGAGCAGTACTTC. Its translation: CASSLLATGVSYEQYF. The chain recombines TRBV7-2 with TRBJ2-7; 8 bases fit TRBD1. CDR1 and CDR2 from the germline V gene are SGHTA and FQGNSA. Trimming cost V 2 bases and J 0 bases; bases outside gene matches: 6. The CDR3 has 16 residues.

This clonotype came up many times. The rearrangement uses TRBV12-3 or TRBV12-4 and TRBJ2-1; D remains ambiguous. CDR3 length equals 13 residues. The germline V and J ends were trimmed by 7 bases and 9 bases, with 16 bases remaining between them. DNA of the CDR3: TGTGCCAGCACCCAAGGACCCTATCGTGAGCAGTTCTTC. Translation: CASTQGPYREQFF.

This clonotype has ten or more counts. This chain connects TRBV10-2 to TRBJ2-3; 8 bases map to TRBD2. The CDR3 length is 16 residues. V dropped 5 bases and J dropped 3; count of bases not matched to a gene: 10. CDR1 is WSHSY, CDR2 SAAADI, per germline. As DNA, the CDR3 is TGCGCCAGCAGTTTCCCCAGCGGGAGTGGGACAGATACGCAGTATTTT. Translated, it gives CASSFPSGSGTDTQYF.

This clonotype was seen at least ten times. This rearrangement joins TRBV12-3 or TRBV12-4 to TRBJ2-5; 13 nucleotides agree with TRBD2. J was trimmed by 5 bases and V by 6 bases; bases with no gene match: 3. The CDR3 spans 14 residues. CDR3 nucleotide sequence: TGTGCCAGCAGCCTACTAGCGGGAGGGGAGACCCAGTACTTC. Amino acids: CASSLLAGGETQYF.

Ten or more counts support this clonotype. The chain links TRBV5-1 to TRBJ2-1; 9 positions agree with TRBD2. V lost 1 base, J lost 5 bases, and 4 bases stayed unmatched. Germline CDR1 and CDR2: SGHRS and YFSETQ. CDR3 size: 15 residues. DNA for the CDR3: TGCGCCAGCAGCTTGTGGCTAGCGGGACACAATGAGCAGTTCTTC. Amino acids: CASSLWLAGHNEQFF.

The gene calls are TRBV12-3 or TRBV12-4 and TRBJ1-1; 9 bases line up with TRBD1. The CDR3 consists of 12 residues. V gave up 6 bases and J gave up 7 bases; unmatched junction bases: 3. The CDR3 coding sequence is TGTGCCAGCAGCACGGGACAGGGTGAAGCTTTCTTT. It encodes CASSTGQGEAFF.

The chain recombines TRBV5-4 with TRBJ2-7, with 10 bases lining up with TRBD1. Germline values: CDR1 SGHNT, CDR2 YYREEE (reference sequence). With 4 bases clipped from V and 6 bases from J, the junction kept 7 bases outside the gene matches. The CDR3 has 14 residues. The DNA for the CDR3 is TGTGCCAGCAGCCCGTGGGACAGGGGAAGCGAGCAGTACTTC. The encoded protein is CASSPWDRGSEQYF.

This clonotype was observed many times. The V and J genes are TRBV20-1 and TRBJ2-1, with 13 bases fitting TRBD2. Germline CDR1 and CDR2: DFQATT and SNEGSKA (reference sequence). This CDR3 contains 15 residues. V dropped 3 bases and J dropped 9; count of bases not matched to a gene: 8. CDR3 protein: CSASRLAGGATEQFF. In DNA form, the CDR3 reads TGCAGTGCTAGCCGACTAGCGGGAGGAGCTACTGAGCAGTTCTTC.

This clonotype was counted at least ten times. The rearrangement links TRBV29-1 to TRBJ2-1, with 7 bases identical to TRBD2. Germline CDR1 is SQVTM and CDR2 is ANQGSEA. The CDR3 has 13 residues. The V gene end was trimmed by 5 bases and the J gene end by 8 bases; junction bases not matched to a gene: 9. CDR3 bases: TGCAGCGTTCGGGGCGGACTAGTGGATGAGCAGTTCTTC. Its protein is CSVRGGLVDEQFF.

This clonotype was found many times. The chain carries TRBV18 and TRBJ2-7; D gene unclear. CDR1 and CDR2 (germline): KGHSH, LQKENI. The CDR3 loop spans 13 amino acids. The ends were cut back, 2 bases at V and 2 bases at J, with 7 bases in the middle. The DNA for the CDR3 is TGTGCCAGCTCACCAGCTGGAGCCTACGAGCAGTACTTC. This sequence encodes CASSPAGAYEQYF.

This clonotype has at least ten counts. This chain joins TRBV6-4 and TRBJ2-7; D is possibly TRBD1 or TRBD2 (6 bases each). Trimming stripped 6 bases from V and 7 bases from J, with 19 bases between. The germline V gene encodes CDR1 MRHNA and CDR2 SNTAGT. The CDR3 is made up of 14 amino acids. DNA for the CDR3: TGTGCCAGCAGCCCCAAAGGGGGGCTGGGAGAGCAGTACTTC. Residues: CASSPKGGLGEQYF.

The sample holds many counts of this clonotype. The V and J genes are TRBV6-2 or TRBV6-3 and TRBJ2-1; unclear D gene. Germline CDR1 is MNHEY and CDR2 is SVGEGT. The CDR3 runs to 12 residues. The V gene lost 4 bases and the J gene lost 6 bases, with 7 bases spanning the gap. Here the CDR3 reads CASSFTINEQFF. In DNA, the CDR3 is TGTGCCAGCAGTTTTACTATCAATGAGCAGTTCTTC.

This clonotype came up a few times. The chain recombines TRBV2 with TRBJ2-1; a weak D match, TRBD2 (6 bases). The V and J ends lost 3 bases and 9 bases respectively, with 15 bases between them. This CDR3 contains 14 residues. Germline loops: CDR1 SNHLY, CDR2 FYNNEI. The DNA for the CDR3 is TGTGCCAGCAGTGACGGAGGGACGAGTCGTGAGCAGTTCTTC. Translation: CASSDGGTSREQFF.

Turning to this clonotype: This could be a read error, since a much larger clone is one nucleotide away. The chain is built from TRBV10-3 and TRBJ2-1, with 16 nucleotides matching TRBD2. V gave up 11 bases and J gave up 13 bases; unmatched junction bases: 11. This CDR3 is 14 amino acids long. CDR1 is ENHRY, CDR2 SYGVKD, per germline. The CDR3 loop is CAAGLAGGPGDQFF. The CDR3 nucleotides read TGTGCCGCGGGACTAGCGGGAGGGCCGGGTGACCAGTTCTTC.

The chain recombines TRBV20-1 with TRBJ2-5, with D possibly matching TRBD2 (6 bases). The CDR3 runs to 15 residues. CDR1 is DFQATT, CDR2 SNEGSKA, per germline (reference sequence). V gave up 0 bases and J gave up 1 base, with 12 bases separating them. The CDR3: CSARDIQRVQETQYF. CDR3 nucleotide sequence: TGCAGTGCTAGAGATATCCAGCGGGTCCAAGAGACCCAGTACTTC.

There are many counts of this clonotype. The genes are TRBV4-3 and TRBJ1-1, with D possibly TRBD1 on 5 matching bases. The CDR3 sequence is 16 residues long. The germline gives CDR1 LGHNA, CDR2 YSLEER. V lost 1 base and J 4 bases, leaving 16 bases between the germline ends. CDR3 DNA: TGCGCCAGCAGCCAAGTAGAAAAGGGGAGTTTCACTGAAGCTTTCTTT. Translated: CASSQVEKGSFTEAFF.

This clonotype was found a few times. V is TRBV19 and J is TRBJ1-1; D not certain. V gave up 3 bases and J gave up 0 bases, with 8 bases separating them. Germline CDR1 reads LNHDA; CDR2 reads SQIVND (reference sequence). The CDR3 totals 14 residues. CDR3 nucleotides: TGTGCCAGTAGTATCCTCAAAATGAACACTGAAGCTTTCTTT. Amino acids: CASSILKMNTEAFF.

The rearrangement joins TRBV29-1 to TRBJ2-2; D unresolved. CDR3 length equals 12 residues. From germline, CDR1 is SQVTM and CDR2 ANQGSEA. Trimming took 4 bases from V and 6 from J, leaving 9 bases between them. The DNA of the CDR3 is TGCAGCGTTGGTCGGGTGGCCGGGGAGCTGTTTTTT. Translation: CSVGRVAGELFF.